This record covers a single TCR beta chain. The antigen remains undetermined. A second roughly 7 to 11 cycle PCR used barcoded and J-beta primers. TCRdb independently ran MiXCR on the 5' RACE reads; one entry per CDR3 protein. In the table there are 550,000 to 800,000 distinct CDR3 sequences, around 21% of which are singletons. Germline loops: CDR1 MNHEY, CDR2 SVGEGT. V lost 4 bases, J lost 7 bases, and 14 bases lay in between. CDR3 length equals 14 residues. These data are taken from a study of blood T cells in healthy people across ages. Whole-study results and caveats: Diversity of TCR beta correlated strongly with naive T cell percentage. The study found more naive CD4+ cells and higher diversity in long-lived than aged donors.

Isolation per sample recovered at least 7 million PBMCs. The material sequenced was blood. The TCR originated in a man between 65 and 79 years old in good health. V gene TRBV6-2 or TRBV6-3 combines with J gene TRBJ2-1, with D perhaps TRBD2 (5 bases). CDR3 region: CASSSLWGDNEQFF. The CDR3, as DNA: TGTGCCAGCAGTTCCCTTTGGGGAGATAATGAGCAGTTCTTC.